This is a list of T cell receptor beta chains from one sample in a study of blood T cells in healthy people across ages. Using its own MiXCR run on the 5' RACE reads, TCRdb lists one record per CDR3 protein. The table lists hundreds of thousands of distinct CDR3 sequences, roughly three fifths of them singletons. Material: blood. The receptors here all came from a man in his forties in good health. Each CDR3 is given with its conserved first and last residue. The D gene is left open where the match is weak. Only some rows state a clone size, as once, few, many or a class for expanded clones.

TRBD2	TRBV20-1	once	TRBJ2-7	TGCAGTGCTAGTCGGGGGGACCCTAGCTCCTACGAACAGTACTTC	CSASRGDPSSYEQYF
TRBD1	TRBV4-3	-	TRBJ2-7	TGCGCCAGCAGCCAGGAGCGCGGACAGGGGTTCTACGAGCAGTACTTC	CASSQERGQGFYEQYF
-	TRBV5-5	-	TRBJ1-5	TGTGCCAGCACCCATGACACATATAGCAATCAGCCCCAGCATTTT	CASTHDTYSNQPQHF
TRBD2	TRBV6-5	-	TRBJ2-3	TGTGCCAGCAGTCACCTGGGGAGGGGACTAGGAACTAGCACAGATACGCAGTATTTT	CASSHLGRGLGTSTDTQYF
-	TRBV20-1	-	TRBJ2-5	TGCAGTGCTAGAGCAGGCCCAGAGACCCAGTACTTC	CSARAGPETQYF
-	TRBV5-1	-	TRBJ2-3	TGCGCCAGCAGGGAGGGTGACACCGATACGCAGTATTTT	CASREGDTDTQYF
-	TRBV11-2	-	TRBJ2-5	TGTGCCAGCAGCCCAACGAGATCTAGCTTTCATGAGCAGTACTTC	CASSPTRSSFHEQYF
-	TRBV29-1	-	TRBJ2-7	TGCAGCGTTGTGTTCAGGGGCGGTTCCTACGAGCAGTACTTC	CSVVFRGGSYEQYF
-	TRBV7-2	-	TRBJ2-5	TGTGCCAGCAGGGAGGGGTATTGGTCCCAAGAGACCCAGTACTTC	CASREGYWSQETQYF
TRBD2	TRBV6-6	-	TRBJ2-5	TGTGCCAGCAGTTGGGGGACTAGCGGGGAAGAGACCCAGTACTTC	CASSWGTSGEETQYF
-	TRBV20-1	-	TRBJ1-2	TGCAGTGCAAGAGGTCAGGGTGGTTTATTCGATGGCTACACCTTC	CSARGQGGLFDGYTF
-	TRBV5-5	-	TRBJ2-4	TGTGCCAGCAGCGACGTAAACAGGGGAGGTGGGGAGCAGTACTTC	CASSDVNRGGGEQYF
TRBD1	TRBV3-1	-	TRBJ2-3	TGTGCCAGCAGTCCCGGGACAGGGGGTGCATATACGCAGTATTTT	CASSPGTGGAYTQYF
-	TRBV4-2	-	TRBJ2-3	TGTGCCAGCAGCCAAGAAAGATTTACAGATACGCAGTATTTT	CASSQERFTDTQYF
TRBD1	TRBV25-1	-	TRBJ1-6	TGTGCCAGCAGTGACCCGGGACAGCAGAATTCACCCCTCCACTTT	CASSDPGQQNSPLHF
-	TRBV20-1	-	TRBJ2-3	TGCAGTGCTGTGAATGTCGGGGGCACAGATACGCAGTATTTT	CSAVNVGGTDTQYF
-	TRBV20-1	-	TRBJ2-4	TGCAGTGCTAGACGGGGGGCGACCAAAAACATTCAGTACTTC	CSARRGATKNIQYF
-	TRBV9	many	TRBJ2-3	TGTGCCAGCAGCGTCGGGACTGAGCGCACAGATACGCAGTATTTT	CASSVGTERTDTQYF
-	TRBV2	-	TRBJ2-1	TGTGCCAGCACCGAAGGTCTTAGCGGAATTAACAATGAGCAGTTCTTC	CASTEGLSGINNEQFF
-	TRBV5-1	-	TRBJ2-7	TGCGCCAGCAGCTTAAGGCCGACCTCCTTGGTTACAGGGCCCCCCAATGAGCAGTACTTC	CASSLRPTSLVTGPPNEQYF
-	TRBV7-2	-	TRBJ1-1	TGTGCCAGCAGCTCCCCGGGTTGGGAAGCTTTCTTT	CASSSPGWEAFF
TRBD1	TRBV7-2	-	TRBJ2-1	TGTGCCAGCAGCGAGGACAGGGGCTCCTACAATGAGCAGTTCTTC	CASSEDRGSYNEQFF
TRBD1	TRBV4-3	-	TRBJ2-3	TGCGCCAGCAGCCAAGATCGGGAAGACAGGGTGGGTGTGATGAGTACAGATACGCAGTATTTT	CASSQDREDRVGVMSTDTQYF
TRBD2	TRBV27	few	TRBJ2-5	TGTGCCAGCAGTCCGGGACTAGCGGGAGGGCCCCTTGAGCAGTACTTC	CASSPGLAGGPLEQYF
-	TRBV29-1	few	TRBJ2-7	TGCAGCGTTGGACAGAGTACGTACGAGCAGTACTTC	CSVGQSTYEQYF
-	TRBV18	-	TRBJ2-3	TGTGCCAGCTCACCTGCGCCAGTCACAGATACGCAGTATTTT	CASSPAPVTDTQYF
-	TRBV6-2/TRBV6-3	-	TRBJ2-7	TGTGCCAGCAGTTACGAGTCCATAGGGGGCTCCTACGAGCAGTACTTC	CASSYESIGGSYEQYF
-	TRBV7-8	few	TRBJ2-7	TGTGCCAGCAGCCTGGGCGCCCTCGAGCAGTACTTC	CASSLGALEQYF
-	TRBV29-1	-	TRBJ2-1	TGCAGCGTTGTGGGCGACGGACTAACCTACAATGAGCAGTTCTTC	CSVVGDGLTYNEQFF
TRBD2	TRBV20-1	-	TRBJ2-1	TGCAGTGCGCATCCGGGACTAGAATCGTACTCCTACAATGAGCAGTTCTTC	CSAHPGLESYSYNEQFF
-	TRBV7-8	-	TRBJ1-2	TGTGCCAGCCCCCGTCAAGGCTATGGCCACACCTTC	CASPRQGYGHTF
-	TRBV27	-	TRBJ1-2	TGTGCCAGCAGTTTATCGTTTGGGTTCGGCTACACCTTC	CASSLSFGFGYTF
TRBD1	TRBV7-2	-	TRBJ2-7	TGTGCCAGCAGCGCCGACAGGGCCTGGGGTAACGAGCAGTACTTC	CASSADRAWGNEQYF
-	TRBV6-2/TRBV6-3	-	TRBJ2-5	TGTGCCAGCAGTTATCTAACTACTTCCCTCCAAGAGACCCAGTACTTC	CASSYLTTSLQETQYF
-	TRBV20-1	-	TRBJ1-2	TGCAGTGCCGGCCGGCTGGGCGCGGGGGACTATGGCTACACCTTC	CSAGRLGAGDYGYTF
TRBD1	TRBV20-1	many	TRBJ2-7	TGCAGTGCTAGGGACCCGGGACAGGGCCTCTACGAGCAGTACTTC	CSARDPGQGLYEQYF
TRBD1	TRBV5-1	-	TRBJ2-3	TGCGCCAGCAGCCAACAGACAGGGGGCGCAGATACGCAGTATTTT	CASSQQTGGADTQYF
TRBD2	TRBV18	-	TRBJ2-5	TGTGCCAGCTCACCACCACGAAGGACTAGCGGGAGATTTTGGGAGACCCAGTACTTC	CASSPPRRTSGRFWETQYF
-	TRBV4-3	few	TRBJ2-1	TGCGCCAGCAGCCAAGTCGGAGGACCTTACAATGAGCAGTTCTTC	CASSQVGGPYNEQFF
-	TRBV7-2	-	TRBJ2-3	TGTGCCAGCAGCTTACCTGGACTCCAGCGCACAGATACGCAGTATTTT	CASSLPGLQRTDTQYF
-	TRBV29-1	few	TRBJ2-3	TGCAGCGTCTTTGGATCCTACACAGATACGCAGTATTTT	CSVFGSYTDTQYF
TRBD2	TRBV28	few	TRBJ2-7	TGTGCCAGCAGTGTCATCTCTAGCGGCGCCACCTACGAGCAGTACTTC	CASSVISSGATYEQYF
-	TRBV12-3/TRBV12-4	-	TRBJ1-5	TGTGCCAGCAGTTTAGCGGACCACATCAACCCTCAGCCCCAGCATTTT	CASSLADHINPQPQHF
-	TRBV12-3/TRBV12-4	-	TRBJ1-1	TGTGCCAGCGGGTCGACAGTAGAAGTTGAAGCTTTCTTT	CASGSTVEVEAFF
-	TRBV25-1	-	TRBJ2-2	TGTGCCAGCAGTGAGCCTGGGGCCCACACCGGGGAGCTGTTTTTT	CASSEPGAHTGELFF
-	TRBV29-1	-	TRBJ2-5	TGCAGCGTCGGACACTCCCAAGAGACCCAGTACTTC	CSVGHSQETQYF
TRBD2	TRBV7-2	few	TRBJ2-1	TGTGCCAGCAGCTCCTACCAACTAGCGGGGGACTACAATGAGCAGTTCTTC	CASSSYQLAGDYNEQFF
TRBD2	TRBV6-2/TRBV6-3	-	TRBJ2-1	TGTGCCAGCAGCAGTAGCGGGGGGGCTGTAAATGAGCAGTTCTTC	CASSSSGGAVNEQFF
TRBD1	TRBV6-2/TRBV6-3	-	TRBJ2-6	TGTGCCAGCGACCGGGGACAGCGTGTCTTAACGGACTCTGGGGCCAACGTCCTGACTTTC	CASDRGQRVLTDSGANVLTF
TRBD1	TRBV6-5	-	TRBJ2-2	TGTGCCAGCAGTGGACAGGGGGGGGCCGGGGAGCTGTTTTTT	CASSGQGGAGELFF
TRBD1	TRBV4-3	few	TRBJ2-7	TGCGCCAGCAGCCAAGATTTGGACAGGGCCTACGAGCAGTACTTC	CASSQDLDRAYEQYF
-	TRBV5-5	-	TRBJ2-5	TGTGCCAGCAGCTTGGGCCTGACTCAAGAGACCCAGTACTTC	CASSLGLTQETQYF
-	TRBV4-2	-	TRBJ1-4	TGTGCCAGCAGCCAAGAAAGATCCGGGACAACCTCTGAAAAACTGTTTTTT	CASSQERSGTTSEKLFF
TRBD1	TRBV5-1	-	TRBJ2-3	TGCGCCAGCAGCCTCACAGGGGAGTCAGACGGCACAGATACGCAGTATTTT	CASSLTGESDGTDTQYF
-	TRBV7-9	few	TRBJ1-2	TGTGCCAGCAGCTTAGACGGGGGCGTTTCCTATGGCTACACCTTC	CASSLDGGVSYGYTF
TRBD1	TRBV20-1	-	TRBJ2-7	TGCAGTGCCGGGCTAGGGACAGGGGGCATCGAGCAGTACTTC	CSAGLGTGGIEQYF
-	TRBV4-3	-	TRBJ2-5	TGCGCCAGCAGCCAACACGGCCGGGCTAGTCAAGAGACCCAGTACTTC	CASSQHGRASQETQYF
-	TRBV9	-	TRBJ2-7	TGTGCCAGCAGCGTAGTAACAGGCTACGAGCAGTACTTC	CASSVVTGYEQYF
-	TRBV7-9	-	TRBJ2-1	TGTGCCAGCAGCTTAGCCGGCCAGCGGAACAATGAGCAGTTCTTC	CASSLAGQRNNEQFF
-	TRBV11-2	few	TRBJ2-7	TGTGCCAGCAGCCTAGGACCGACTTTCTACGAGCAGTACTTC	CASSLGPTFYEQYF